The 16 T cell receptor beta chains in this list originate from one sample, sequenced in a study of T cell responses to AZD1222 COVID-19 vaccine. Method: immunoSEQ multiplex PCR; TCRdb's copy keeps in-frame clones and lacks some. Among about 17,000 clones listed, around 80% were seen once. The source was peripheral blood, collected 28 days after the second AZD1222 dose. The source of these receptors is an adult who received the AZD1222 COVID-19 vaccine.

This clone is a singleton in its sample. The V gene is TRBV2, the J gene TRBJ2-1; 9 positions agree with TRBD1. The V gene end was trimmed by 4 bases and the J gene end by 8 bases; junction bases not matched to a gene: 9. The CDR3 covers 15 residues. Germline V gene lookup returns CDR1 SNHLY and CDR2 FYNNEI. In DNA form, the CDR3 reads TGTGCCAGCAGTGTTCAAGGACAGGGGCAAGATGAGCAGTTCTTC. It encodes CASSVQGQGQDEQFF. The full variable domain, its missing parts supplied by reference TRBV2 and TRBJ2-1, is EPEVTQTPSHQVTQMGQEVILRCVPISNHLYFYWYRQILGQKVEFLVSFYNNEISEKSEIFDDQFSVERPDGSNFTLKIRSTKLEDSAMYFCASSVQGQGQDEQFFGPGTRLTVL.

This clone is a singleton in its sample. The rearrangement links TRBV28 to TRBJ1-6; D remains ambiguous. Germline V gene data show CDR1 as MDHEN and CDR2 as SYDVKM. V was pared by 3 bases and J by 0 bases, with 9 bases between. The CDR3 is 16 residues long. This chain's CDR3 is CASSLVGFSYNSPLHF. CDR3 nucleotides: TGTGCCAGCAGTTTGGTAGGGTTCTCCTATAATTCACCCCTCCACTTT.

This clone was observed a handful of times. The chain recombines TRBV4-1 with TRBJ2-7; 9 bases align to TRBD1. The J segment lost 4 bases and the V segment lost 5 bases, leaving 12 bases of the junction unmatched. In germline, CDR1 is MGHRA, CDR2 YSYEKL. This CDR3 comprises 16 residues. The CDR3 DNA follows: TGCGCCAGCAGCTTTCGCCCGGGACAGGGAACTTACGAGCAGTACTTC. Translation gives CASSFRPGQGTYEQYF.

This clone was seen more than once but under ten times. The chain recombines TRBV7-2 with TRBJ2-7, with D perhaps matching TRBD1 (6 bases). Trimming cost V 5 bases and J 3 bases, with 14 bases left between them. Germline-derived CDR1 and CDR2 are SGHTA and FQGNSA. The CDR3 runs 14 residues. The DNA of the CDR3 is TGTGCCAGCAGCATCCGGGACAAAAACTACGAGCAGTACTTC. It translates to CASSIRDKNYEQYF.

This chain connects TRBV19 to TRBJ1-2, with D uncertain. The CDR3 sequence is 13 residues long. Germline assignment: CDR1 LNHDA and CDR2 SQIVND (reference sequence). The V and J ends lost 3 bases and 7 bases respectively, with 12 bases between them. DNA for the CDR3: TGTGCCAGTAGTATCGGTGCCCCCGGTGGCTACACCTTC. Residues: CASSIGAPGGYTF.

Here the CDR3 reads CASSVGTGGGYTF. The CDR3 nucleotides are TGTGCCAGCAGCGTCGGGACAGGTGGAGGCTACACCTTC. The V gene is TRBV5-6, the J gene TRBJ1-2; 8 positions match TRBD1. Germline CDR1 is SGHDT and CDR2 is YYEEEE. This CDR3 spans 13 amino acids. V was clipped by 4 bases and J by 8 bases; unmatched bases: 7.

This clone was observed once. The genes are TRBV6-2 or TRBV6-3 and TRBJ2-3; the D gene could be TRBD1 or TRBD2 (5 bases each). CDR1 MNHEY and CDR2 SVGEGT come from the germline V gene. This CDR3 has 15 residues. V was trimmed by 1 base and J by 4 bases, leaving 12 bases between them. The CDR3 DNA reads TGTGCCAGCAGTTACTTCGGAAGAGGGGCAGATACGCAGTATTTT. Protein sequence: CASSYFGRGADTQYF.

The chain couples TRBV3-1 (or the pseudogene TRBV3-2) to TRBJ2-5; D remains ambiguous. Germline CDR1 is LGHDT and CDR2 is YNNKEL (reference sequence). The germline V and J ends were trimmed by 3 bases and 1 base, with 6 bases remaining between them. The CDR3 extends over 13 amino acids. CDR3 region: CASSQTFQETQYF. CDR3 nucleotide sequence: TGTGCCAGCAGCCAGACTTTCCAAGAGACCCAGTACTTC.

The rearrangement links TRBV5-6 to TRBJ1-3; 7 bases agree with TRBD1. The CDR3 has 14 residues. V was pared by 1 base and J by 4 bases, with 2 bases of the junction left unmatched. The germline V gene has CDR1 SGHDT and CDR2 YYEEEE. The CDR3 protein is CASSLTGVGNTIYF. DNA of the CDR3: TGTGCCAGCAGCTTGACAGGGGTAGGAAACACCATATATTTT.

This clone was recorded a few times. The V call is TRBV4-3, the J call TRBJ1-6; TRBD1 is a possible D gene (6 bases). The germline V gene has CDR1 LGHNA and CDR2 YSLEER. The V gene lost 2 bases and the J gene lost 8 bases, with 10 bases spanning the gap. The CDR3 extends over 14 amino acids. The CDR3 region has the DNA TGCGCCAGCAGCCAATTGGGGGGCTATTCACCCCTCCACTTT. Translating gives CASSQLGGYSPLHF.

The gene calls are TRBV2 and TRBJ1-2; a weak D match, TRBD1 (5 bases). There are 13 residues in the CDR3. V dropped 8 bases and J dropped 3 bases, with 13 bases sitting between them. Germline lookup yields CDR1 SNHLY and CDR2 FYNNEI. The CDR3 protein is CASSGEQDYGYTF. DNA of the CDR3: TGTGCCAGCTCTGGGGAACAGGACTATGGCTACACCTTC. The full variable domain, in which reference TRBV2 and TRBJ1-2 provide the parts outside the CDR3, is EPEVTQTPSHQVTQMGQEVILRCVPISNHLYFYWYRQILGQKVEFLVSFYNNEISEKSEIFDDQFSVERPDGSNFTLKIRSTKLEDSAMYFCASSGEQDYGYTFGSGTRLTVV.

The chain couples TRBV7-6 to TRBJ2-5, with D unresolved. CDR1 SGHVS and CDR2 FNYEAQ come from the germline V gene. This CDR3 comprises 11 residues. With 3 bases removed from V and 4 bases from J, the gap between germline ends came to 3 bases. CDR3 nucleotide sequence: TGTGCCAGCAGCTTTGGAGAGACCCAGTACTTC. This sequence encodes CASSFGETQYF.

The CDR3 is CATSPSGVAGELFF. CDR3 DNA sequence: TGTGCCACCAGCCCTAGCGGGGTTGCCGGGGAGCTGTTTTTT. J is TRBJ2-2 and V is TRBV15; 9 nucleotides agree with TRBD2. Germline V gene data show CDR1 as LNHNV and CDR2 as YYDKDF (reference sequence). The V segment lost 5 bases and the J segment 6 bases; nucleotides outside the gene matches: 4. The CDR3 spans 14 residues.

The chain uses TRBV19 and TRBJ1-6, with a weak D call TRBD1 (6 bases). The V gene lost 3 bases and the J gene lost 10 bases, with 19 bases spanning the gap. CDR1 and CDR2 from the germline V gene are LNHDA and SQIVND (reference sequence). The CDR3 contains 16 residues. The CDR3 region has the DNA TGTGCCAGTAGTATCGGGACACCCGGGTGGAGCTCACCCCTCCACTTT. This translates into CASSIGTPGWSSPLHF. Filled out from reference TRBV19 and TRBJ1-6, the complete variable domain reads DGGITQSPKYLFRKEGQNVTLSCEQNLNHDAMYWYRQDPGQGLRLIYYSQIVNDFQKGDIAEGYSVSREKKESFPLTVTSAQKNPTAFYLCASSIGTPGWSSPLHFGNGTRLTVT.

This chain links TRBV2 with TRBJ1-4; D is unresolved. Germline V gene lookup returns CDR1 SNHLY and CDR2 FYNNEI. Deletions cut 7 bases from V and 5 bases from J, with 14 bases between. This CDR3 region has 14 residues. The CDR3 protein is CASKIRAQNEKLFF. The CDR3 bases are TGTGCCAGCAAAATCCGGGCCCAAAATGAAAAACTGTTTTTT.

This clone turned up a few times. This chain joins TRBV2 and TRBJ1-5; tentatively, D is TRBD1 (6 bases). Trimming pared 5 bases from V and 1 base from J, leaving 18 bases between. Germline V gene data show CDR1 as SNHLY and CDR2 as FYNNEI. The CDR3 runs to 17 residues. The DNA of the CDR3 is TGTGCCAGCAGTCCCTCGGGGGCCGACGAGAGCAATCAGCCCCAGCATTTT. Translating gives CASSPSGADESNQPQHF. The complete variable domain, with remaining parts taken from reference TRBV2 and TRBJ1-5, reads EPEVTQTPSHQVTQMGQEVILRCVPISNHLYFYWYRQILGQKVEFLVSFYNNEISEKSEIFDDQFSVERPDGSNFTLKIRSTKLEDSAMYFCASSPSGADESNQPQHFGDGTRLSIL.